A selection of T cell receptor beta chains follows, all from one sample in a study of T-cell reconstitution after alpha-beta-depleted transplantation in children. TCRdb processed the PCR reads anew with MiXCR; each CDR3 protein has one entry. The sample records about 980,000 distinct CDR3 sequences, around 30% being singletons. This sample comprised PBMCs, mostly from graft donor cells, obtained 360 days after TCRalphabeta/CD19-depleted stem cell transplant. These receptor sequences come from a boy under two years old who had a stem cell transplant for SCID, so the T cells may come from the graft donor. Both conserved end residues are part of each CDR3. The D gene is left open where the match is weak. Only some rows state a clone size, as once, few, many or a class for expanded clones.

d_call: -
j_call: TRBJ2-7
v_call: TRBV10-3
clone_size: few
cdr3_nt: TGTGCCATCAATAAAGGGGTTGGGGAGCAGTACTTC
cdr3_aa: CAINKGVGEQYF

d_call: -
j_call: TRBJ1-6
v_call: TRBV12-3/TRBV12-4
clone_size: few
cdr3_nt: TGTGCCAGCAGCCCACAGCCGTCCGGCTATAATTCACCCCTCCACTTT
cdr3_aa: CASSPQPSGYNSPLHF

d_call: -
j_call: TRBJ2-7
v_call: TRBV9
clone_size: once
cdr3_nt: TGTGCCAGCAGCGGTGGACCAGGTCCTTGGAACGAGCAGTACTTC
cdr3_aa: CASSGGPGPWNEQYF

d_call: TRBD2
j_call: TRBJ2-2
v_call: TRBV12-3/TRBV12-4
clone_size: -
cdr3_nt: TGTGCCAGCAGTTCGGGACTAGCGCCCGGGGAGCTGTTTTTT
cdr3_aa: CASSSGLAPGELFF

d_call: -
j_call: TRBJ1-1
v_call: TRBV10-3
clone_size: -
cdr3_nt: TGTGCCATCAGTGAGTCTCCCCCCGGGAACACTGAAGCTTTCTTT
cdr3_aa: CAISESPPGNTEAFF

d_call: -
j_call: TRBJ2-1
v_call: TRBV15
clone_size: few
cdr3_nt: TGTGCCACCAGCAGAGGCCTGATAGCGCGGACGCGGCGTGGTGAGCAGTTCTTC
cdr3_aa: CATSRGLIARTRRGEQFF

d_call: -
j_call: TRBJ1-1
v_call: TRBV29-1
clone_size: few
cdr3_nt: TGCAGCGTTGAGGGGGAATCGGACACTGAAGCTTTCTTT
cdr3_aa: CSVEGESDTEAFF

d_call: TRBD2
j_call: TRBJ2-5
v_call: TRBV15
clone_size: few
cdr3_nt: TGTGCCACCAGCAGAGGCTCTCGACTAGCTGAAGAGACCCAGTACTTC
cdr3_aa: CATSRGSRLAEETQYF

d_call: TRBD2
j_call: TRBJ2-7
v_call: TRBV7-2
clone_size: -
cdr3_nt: TGTGCCAGCAGCCCCTGGGGACTAGCGGGGAGAAACGAGCAGTACTTC
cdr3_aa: CASSPWGLAGRNEQYF

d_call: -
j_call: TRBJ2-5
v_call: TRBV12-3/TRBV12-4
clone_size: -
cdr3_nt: TGTGCCAGCAAGTATCGTGTAGGGGAGACCCAGTACTTC
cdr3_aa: CASKYRVGETQYF

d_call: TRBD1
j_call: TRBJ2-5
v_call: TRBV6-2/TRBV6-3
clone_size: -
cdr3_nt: TGTGCCACAACTAATAGGACGGGACAGGCCATCCAAAAGACCCAGTACTTC
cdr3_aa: CATTNRTGQAIQKTQYF

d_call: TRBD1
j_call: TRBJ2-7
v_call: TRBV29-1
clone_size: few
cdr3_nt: TGCAGCGTTCTTAGACCGGGACAGGGCGTCGACGAGCAGTACTTC
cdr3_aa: CSVLRPGQGVDEQYF

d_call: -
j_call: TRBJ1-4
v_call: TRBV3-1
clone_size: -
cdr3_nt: TGTGCCAGCAGCTTCAGAATTTCAACTAATGAAAAACTGTTTTTT
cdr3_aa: CASSFRISTNEKLFF

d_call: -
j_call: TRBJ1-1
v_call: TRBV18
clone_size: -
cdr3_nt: TGTGCCACCACGCCCAAGCATCGCACTGAAGCTTTCTTT
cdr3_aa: CATTPKHRTEAFF

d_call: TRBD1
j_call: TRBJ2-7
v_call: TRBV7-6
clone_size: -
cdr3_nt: TGTGCCAGCAGCTTAACCCCTACAGGGGGCGGCTACGAGCAGTACTTC
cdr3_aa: CASSLTPTGGGYEQYF

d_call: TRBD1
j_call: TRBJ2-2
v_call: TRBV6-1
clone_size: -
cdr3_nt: TGTGCCAGCAGAGTCTACAGGGGACCCTTGCGAGGCACCGGGGAGCTGTTTTTT
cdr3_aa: CASRVYRGPLRGTGELFF

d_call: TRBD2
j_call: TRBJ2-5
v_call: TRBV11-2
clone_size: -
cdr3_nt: TGTGCCAGCAGCCACGGACTAGCGGGGTTGGAGACCCAGTACTTC
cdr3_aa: CASSHGLAGLETQYF

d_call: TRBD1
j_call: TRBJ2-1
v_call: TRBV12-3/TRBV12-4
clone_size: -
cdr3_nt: TGTGCCAGCAGTTTAGTGGACAGGGAAAGGGATGAGCAGTTCTTC
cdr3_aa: CASSLVDRERDEQFF